This TCR beta chain was retrieved from a study of blood T cell repertoires in COVID-19. The wider study: The origin of the acute and convalescent COVID-19 samples was the United States, Italy and Spain. PBMCs, B-cell-depleted T cells, or T cells provided the cDNA or gDNA that made up the material.

Germline trimming cut 4 bases from V and 5 bases from J; bases unmatched to any gene: 8. Germline loops: CDR1 MGHRA, CDR2 YSYEKL. The CDR3 totals 16 residues. Authors' data handling: Nucleated cell number was recorded as an estimate derived from reference gene primer amplification. The protocol was immunoSEQ multiplex PCR, while the TCRdb copy is restricted to in-frame clones and leaves out a portion. V and J calls and clone size are given by that table; D and trimming were obtained from the DNA. This sample has over 90,000 clones, with more than 75% found just once. Sequences were obtained from peripheral blood. The sequence came from a human donor in a cohort sampled during active COVID-19. The chain links TRBV4-1 to TRBJ2-2, with TRBD2 matching over 9 bases. CDR3 in amino acids: CASSLRREGRTGELFF. As DNA, the CDR3 is TGCGCCAGCAGCCTCCGGCGGGAGGGCCGTACCGGGGAGCTGTTTTTT.